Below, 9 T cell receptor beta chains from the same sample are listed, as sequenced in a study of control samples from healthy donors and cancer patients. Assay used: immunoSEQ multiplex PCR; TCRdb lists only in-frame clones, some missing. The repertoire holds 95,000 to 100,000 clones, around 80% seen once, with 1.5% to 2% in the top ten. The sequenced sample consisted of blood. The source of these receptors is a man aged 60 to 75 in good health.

The DNA of the CDR3 is TGTGCCAGCAGCAAAGTGGCCGGGGATGGCTACACCTTC. Amino acid sequence: CASSKVAGDGYTF. V and J are TRBV21-1 and TRBJ1-2. TRBV21-1 is shown as a pseudogene. This CDR3 comprises 13 residues.

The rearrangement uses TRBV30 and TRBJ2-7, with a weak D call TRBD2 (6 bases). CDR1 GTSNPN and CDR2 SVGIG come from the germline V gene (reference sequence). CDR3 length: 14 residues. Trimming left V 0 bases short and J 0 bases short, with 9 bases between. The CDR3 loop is CAWSVRGASYEQYF. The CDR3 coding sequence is TGTGCCTGGAGTGTACGCGGGGCCTCCTACGAGCAGTACTTC.

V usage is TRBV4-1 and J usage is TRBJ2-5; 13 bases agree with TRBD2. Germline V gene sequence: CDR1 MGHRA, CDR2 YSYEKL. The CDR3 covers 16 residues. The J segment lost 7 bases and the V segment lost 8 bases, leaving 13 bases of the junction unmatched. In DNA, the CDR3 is TGCGCCAGCGAGGGACTAGCGGGGCTATCGAGGGGGACCCAGTACTTC. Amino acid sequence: CASEGLAGLSRGTQYF.

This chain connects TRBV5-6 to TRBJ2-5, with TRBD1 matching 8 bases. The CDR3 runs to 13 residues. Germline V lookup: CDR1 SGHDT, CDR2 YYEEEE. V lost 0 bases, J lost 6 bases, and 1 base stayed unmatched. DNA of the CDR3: TGTGCCAGCAGCTTGGGACAGGGGAAGACCCAGTACTTC. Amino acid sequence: CASSLGQGKTQYF. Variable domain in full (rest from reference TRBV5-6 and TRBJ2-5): DAGVTQSPTHLIKTRGQQVTLRCSPKSGHDTVSWYQQALGQGPQFIFQYYEEEERQRGNFPDRFSGHQFPNYSSELNVNALLLGDSALYLCASSLGQGKTQYFGPGTRLLVL.

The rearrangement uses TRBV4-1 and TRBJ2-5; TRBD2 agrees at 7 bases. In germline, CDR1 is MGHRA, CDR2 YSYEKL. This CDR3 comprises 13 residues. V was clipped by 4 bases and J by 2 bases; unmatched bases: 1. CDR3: CASSLGGQETQYF. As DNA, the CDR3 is TGCGCCAGCAGCCTGGGGGGGCAAGAGACCCAGTACTTC.

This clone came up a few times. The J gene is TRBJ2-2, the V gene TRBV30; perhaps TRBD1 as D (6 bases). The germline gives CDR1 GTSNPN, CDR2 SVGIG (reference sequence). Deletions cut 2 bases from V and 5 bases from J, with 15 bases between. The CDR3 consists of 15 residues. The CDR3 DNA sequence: TGTGCCTGGAGTTCCGGGACACAAAGAACCGGGGAGCTGTTTTTT. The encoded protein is CAWSSGTQRTGELFF. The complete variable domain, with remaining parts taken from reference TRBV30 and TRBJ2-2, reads SQTIHQWPATLVQPVGSPLSLECTVEGTSNPNLYWYRQAAGRGLQLLFYSVGIGQISSEVPQNLSASRPQDRQFILSSKKLLLSDSGFYLCAWSSGTQRTGELFFGEGSRLTVL.

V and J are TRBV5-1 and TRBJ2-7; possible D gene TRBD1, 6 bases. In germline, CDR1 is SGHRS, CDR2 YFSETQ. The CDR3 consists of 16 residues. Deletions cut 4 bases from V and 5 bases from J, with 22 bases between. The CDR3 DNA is TGCGCCAGCAGCGCCCCAGAGTCGGACAGACCGGACGAGCAGTACTTC. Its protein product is CASSAPESDRPDEQYF.

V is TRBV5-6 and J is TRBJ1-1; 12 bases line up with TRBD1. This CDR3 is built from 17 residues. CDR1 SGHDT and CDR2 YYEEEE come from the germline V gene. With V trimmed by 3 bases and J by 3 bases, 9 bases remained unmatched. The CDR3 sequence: CASSSGTGGAFYTEAFF. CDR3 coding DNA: TGTGCCAGCAGCTCCGGGACAGGGGGCGCTTTTTACACTGAAGCTTTCTTT.

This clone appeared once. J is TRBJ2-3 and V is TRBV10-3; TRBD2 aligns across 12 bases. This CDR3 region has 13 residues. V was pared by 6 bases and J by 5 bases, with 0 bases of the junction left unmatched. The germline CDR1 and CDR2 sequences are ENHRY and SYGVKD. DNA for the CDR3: TGTGCCATCAGGGGACTAGCGGGAGATACGCAGTATTTT. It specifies CAIRGLAGDTQYF.